These 30 T cell receptor beta chains came from one sample sequenced in a study of identical twins. TCRdb used MiXCR to reprocess the 5' RACE reads, holding one entry per CDR3 protein. The repertoire has fewer than 650,000 distinct CDR3 sequences, under 8.5% of them found once; the top ten carry about 1.6%. A further study also used this sample, focusing on yellow fever vaccine responses in identical twins.

Sequenced: PBMCs. The receptors derive from a woman between 18 and 30 years old in good health.

The V gene is TRBV7-8, the J gene TRBJ2-7, with D unclear. Germline V CDR1 and CDR2: SGHVS, FQNEAQ. Trimming removed 5 bases from V and 7 bases from J, with 18 bases in between. This CDR3 contains 14 residues. The CDR3 sequence is CASSPNIGISEQYF. The CDR3 DNA follows: TGTGCCAGCAGCCCCAACATTGGCATTTCGGAGCAGTACTTC.

J is TRBJ2-5 and V is TRBV15; 7 bases line up with TRBD1. The CDR3 contains 14 residues. The V and J ends lost 3 bases and 5 bases, in that order; junction bases with no gene match: 6. Germline V gene lookup returns CDR1 LNHNV and CDR2 YYDKDF (reference sequence). The CDR3, as DNA: TGTGCCACCAGCAGGACAGGGACGGGGGAGACCCAGTACTTC. Residues: CATSRTGTGETQYF.

The table lists this clonotype with a few counts. The chain is built from TRBV10-3 and TRBJ1-2; D is possibly TRBD1 (6 bases). Germline CDR1 ENHRY, CDR2 SYGVKD. The CDR3 consists of 14 residues. Trimming removed 6 bases at V and 1 base at J, with 12 bases between. CDR3 DNA sequence: TGTGCCATCAGGGATTTGGACAGTAACTATGGCTACACCTTC. The encoded protein is CAIRDLDSNYGYTF.

This clonotype showed up many times. The chain joins TRBV20-1 to TRBJ2-7, with 8 nucleotides matching TRBD1. The CDR3 is 13 residues long. CDR1 and CDR2 from the germline V gene are DFQATT and SNEGSKA (reference sequence). The V and J ends lost 3 bases and 2 bases, in that order; junction bases with no gene match: 3. The CDR3 DNA sequence: TGCAGTGCTAGCCCGGACAGGGCCTACGAGCAGTACTTC. As protein: CSASPDRAYEQYF.

This clonotype was counted between two and nine times. This sequence joins TRBV12-3 or TRBV12-4 and TRBJ2-3; no firm D call. V was clipped by 2 bases and J by 0 bases, with 9 bases between them. The CDR3 loop spans 15 amino acids. As DNA, the CDR3 is TGTGCCAGCAGTTTACCCCCGCCTAGCACAGATACGCAGTATTTT. It encodes CASSLPPPSTDTQYF.

This clonotype came up a few times. This chain connects TRBV7-9 to TRBJ1-1, with unresolved D. The CDR3 has 14 residues. Germline V gene lookup returns CDR1 SEHNR and CDR2 FQNEAQ (reference sequence). Trimming cost V 1 base and J 8 bases, with 14 bases left between them. The CDR3 spells CASSLGGTAGEAFF. The CDR3 nucleotides are TGTGCCAGCAGCTTAGGTGGAACAGCGGGCGAAGCTTTCTTT.

Written as DNA, the CDR3 is TGTGCCACCAGTGACGGCAGATTTGAGTACTTC. It encodes CATSDGRFEYF. This chain links TRBV24-1 with TRBJ2-7; D ambiguous. Looked up from germline, CDR1 is KGHDR and CDR2 is SFDVKD. V was clipped by 4 bases and J by 11 bases, with 11 bases between them. This CDR3 spans 11 amino acids.

This clonotype was seen ten or more times. The rearrangement joins TRBV14 to TRBJ2-5; D is possibly TRBD1 or TRBD2 (5 bases each). V lost 1 base and J 5 bases, leaving 14 bases between the germline ends. The germline CDR1 and CDR2 sequences are SGHDN and FVKESK. This CDR3 region has 15 residues. The CDR3 reads CASSQGTGLWETQYF. CDR3 coding DNA: TGTGCCAGCAGCCAAGGGACGGGGCTATGGGAGACCCAGTACTTC.

This clonotype appeared a few times. The rearrangement links TRBV14 to TRBJ2-7, with a tentative D call TRBD2 (5 bases). V gave up 4 bases and J gave up 4 bases, with 14 bases separating them. CDR1 is SGHDN and CDR2 is FVKESK in the germline V gene. CDR3 length: 14 residues. The CDR3 DNA reads as TGTGCCAGCAGCCTAGGGAGACTACAATACGAGCAGTACTTC. It codes for CASSLGRLQYEQYF. Based on the CDR3 plus reference TRBV14 and TRBJ2-7, the full variable domain is EAGVTQFPSHSVIEKGQTVTLRCDPISGHDNLYWYRRVMGKEIKFLLHFVKESKQDESGMPNNRFLAERTGGTYSTLKVQPAELEDSGVYFCASSLGRLQYEQYFGPGTRLTVT.

This clonotype was picked up many times. The chain uses TRBV12-3 or TRBV12-4 and TRBJ2-7; weak D call: TRBD1 (6 bases). V dropped 5 bases and J dropped 3 bases, with 20 bases sitting between them. This CDR3 spans 16 amino acids. CDR3 DNA: TGTGCCAGCAGTCCCAACCAGGGGTTTCCCTTCTACGAGCAGTACGTC. Protein product: CASSPNQGFPFYEQYV.

The chain recombines TRBV27 with TRBJ2-7; D possibly corresponds to TRBD1 (6 bases). The length of the CDR3 is 13 residues. Trimming left V 7 bases short and J 3 bases short, with 13 bases between. Germline CDR1 is MNHEY and CDR2 is SMNVEV (reference sequence). The CDR3 DNA reads TGTGCCAGCAAACCGGGACAAAACTACGAGCAGTACGTC. It translates to CASKPGQNYEQYV.

The chain carries TRBV4-1 and TRBJ2-1; 11 bases are a match to TRBD2. CDR3 size: 18 residues. V gave up 4 bases and J gave up 2 bases; unmatched junction bases: 10. Germline V gene sequence: CDR1 MGHRA, CDR2 YSYEKL. The CDR3 DNA reads TGCGCCAGCAGCCTGGGACTAGCGGACCCGGGAGCCTACAATGAGCAGTTCTTC. Amino acid sequence: CASSLGLADPGAYNEQFF.

This rearrangement joins TRBV12-3 or TRBV12-4 to TRBJ1-1; no clear D. V was pared by 4 bases and J by 11 bases, with 20 bases between. The CDR3 contains 14 residues. CDR3 loop: CASSYRDGEVAAFF. The CDR3 bases are TGTGCCAGCAGTTATCGTGACGGGGAAGTAGCGGCTTTCTTT.

This clonotype occurred many times. For the CDR3, the DNA is TGTGCCAGCAGCGGCGGGGGAGCGAATAGCAATCAGCCCCAGCATTTT. Translating gives CASSGGGANSNQPQHF. The chain links TRBV3-1 to TRBJ1-5, with a tentative D call TRBD1 (5 bases). This CDR3 spans 16 amino acids. Germline V gene sequence: CDR1 LGHDT, CDR2 YNNKEL (reference sequence). V was clipped by 5 bases and J by 0 bases, with 14 bases between them. Looking up the rest from reference TRBV3-1 and TRBJ1-5 gives the full variable domain: DTAVSQTPKYLVTQMGNDKSIKCEQNLGHDTMYWYKQDSKKFLKIMFSYNNKELIINETVPNRFSPKSPDKAHLNLHINSLELGDSAVYFCASSGGGANSNQPQHFGDGTRLSIL.

This chain connects TRBV20-1 to TRBJ2-5, with TRBD2 matching 14 bases. Per the germline V gene, CDR1 is DFQATT and CDR2 is SNEGSKA (reference sequence). The ends lost 1 base at V and 2 bases at J; junction bases unmatched: 3. The CDR3 length is 16 residues. For the CDR3, the DNA is TGCAGTGCTAGAGGGGGGACTAGCGGGGGACAAGAGACCCAGTACTTC. Amino acid sequence: CSARGGTSGGQETQYF.

This clonotype was seen only a few times. The CDR3 nucleotides are TGTGCCAGCAGAGGACTAGCGGGGGGGATTCAAGAGACCCAGTACTTC. Translated, it gives CASRGLAGGIQETQYF. This chain uses TRBV27 with TRBJ2-5; 15 bases are shared with TRBD2. Germline V gives CDR1 MNHEY, CDR2 SMNVEV (reference sequence). V was clipped by 6 bases and J by 2 bases; unmatched bases: 4. CDR3 length: 16 residues.

With regard to this clonotype: Germline and junction disagree at one end, which may indicate a read error. The chain has TRBV6-2 or TRBV6-3 and TRBJ2-5; D may be TRBD2 (6 bases). The CDR3 consists of 15 residues. The germline V gene encodes CDR1 MNHEY and CDR2 SVGEGT. CDR3 in amino acids: CASSYRAGTQEAQYF. The CDR3, as DNA: TGTGCCAGCAGTTACCGAGCGGGTACCCAAGAGGCCCAGTACTTC.

This clonotype was observed a handful of times. V is TRBV7-9 and J is TRBJ1-1; a possible D gene is TRBD1 (5 bases). The CDR3 runs to 14 residues. V lost 6 bases and J lost 6, with 17 bases in between. The germline gives CDR1 SEHNR, CDR2 FQNEAQ (reference sequence). Here the CDR3 DNA reads TGTGCCAGCAGACCTGGGGGGAGGGGCGCTGAAGCTTTCTTT. Amino acids: CASRPGGRGAEAFF.

The V call is TRBV29-1, the J call TRBJ1-1, with 7 bases identical to TRBD1. Germline-derived CDR1 and CDR2 are SQVTM and ANQGSEA. V was clipped by 6 bases and J by 4 bases; unmatched bases: 5. The CDR3 length is 12 residues. CDR3 amino acids: CSVLGQLTEAFF. In nucleotides, the CDR3 is TGCAGCGTACTGGGACAGCTCACTGAAGCTTTCTTT. The variable domain in full, with the rest retrieved from reference TRBV29-1 and TRBJ1-1, is SAVISQKPSRDICQRGTSLTIQCQVDSQVTMMFWYRQQPGQSLTLIATANQGSEATYESGFVIDKFPISRPNLTFSTLTVSNMSPEDSSIYLCSVLGQLTEAFFGQGTRLTVV.

This clonotype appeared a few times. This chain uses TRBV11-2 with TRBJ2-1, with 10 bases that match TRBD1. The CDR3 is 16 amino acids. The germline CDR1 and CDR2 sequences are SGHAT and FQNNGV. Trimming at V came to 5 bases and at J to 6 bases, leaving 10 bases not matched to a gene. The CDR3 nucleotides read TGTGCCAGCAGCCACTCCGGGACAGGGGTTCGCAATGAGCAGTTCTTC. Protein sequence: CASSHSGTGVRNEQFF.

This clonotype was seen a handful of times. The chain links TRBV20-1 to TRBJ1-1, with D possibly matching TRBD1 (6 bases). The CDR3 runs 14 residues. V lost 5 bases to trimming and J lost 3 bases, with 16 bases between them. Germline-derived CDR1 and CDR2 are DFQATT and SNEGSKA (reference sequence). The CDR3 sequence: CSAGVAGDDTEAFF. In DNA, the CDR3 is TGCAGTGCTGGGGTAGCAGGGGATGACACTGAAGCTTTCTTT.

The table lists this clonotype with a few counts. V gene TRBV2 combines with J gene TRBJ1-1; D is perhaps TRBD1 (6 bases). The CDR3 extends over 15 amino acids. Per germline, CDR1 SNHLY and CDR2 FYNNEI. The V end lost 6 bases, the J end lost 5 bases, and 19 bases lay between the germline ends. Written as DNA, the CDR3 is TGTGCCAGCAGCCAAATGGGGGGGCGCGGAACTGAAGCTTTCTTT. It specifies CASSQMGGRGTEAFF.

This clonotype was observed a handful of times. The gene calls are TRBV7-2 and TRBJ1-1; weak D call: TRBD1 (6 bases). This CDR3 contains 15 residues. Per the germline V gene, CDR1 is SGHTA and CDR2 is FQGNSA. V was shortened by 5 bases and J by 2 bases, with 15 bases between the two germline ends. DNA for the CDR3: TGTGCCAGCAGCACACACAGGGCGAGTAACACTGAAGCTTTCTTT. It translates to CASSTHRASNTEAFF.

CDR3 bases: TGCGCCAGCAGCCAACGGACAGGGATGGCGGGGGCCTCAGAGAGGGATACGCAGTATTTT. Translation gives CASSQRTGMAGASERDTQYF. The chain has TRBV4-1 and TRBJ2-3; TRBD1 might be the D (8 bases). The V end was cut by 2 bases, the J end by 6 bases, with 30 bases between. Germline V gives CDR1 MGHRA, CDR2 YSYEKL. This CDR3 is built from 20 residues.

A few counts support this clonotype. The rearrangement joins TRBV28 to TRBJ2-6; TRBD1 might be the D (6 bases). CDR3 size: 16 residues. V was trimmed by 8 bases and J by 0 bases, leaving 14 bases between them. Germline CDR1 is MDHEN and CDR2 is SYDVKM. The CDR3 region has the DNA TGTGCCAGCTCCCGGGCGACAGGCTCTGGGGCCAACGTCCTGACTTTC. Protein: CASSRATGSGANVLTF.

The CDR3 DNA reads as TGCAGTGCCAGGGGACCTCCAACCTCTGGGGCCAACGTCCTGACTTTC. Protein product: CSARGPPTSGANVLTF. The chain couples TRBV20-1 to TRBJ2-6, with D perhaps TRBD1 (6 bases). The CDR3 sequence is 16 residues long. Germline loops: CDR1 DFQATT, CDR2 SNEGSKA (reference sequence). Trimming pared 6 bases from V and 0 bases from J, leaving 15 bases between.

The CDR3 DNA reads TGTGCCAGCACTCCACGACAGGATACGCAGTATTTT. It specifies CASTPRQDTQYF. This rearrangement joins TRBV12-3 or TRBV12-4 to TRBJ2-3, with D perhaps matching TRBD1 (5 bases). Trimming took off 7 bases at V and 6 bases at J, with 11 bases between the two ends. The CDR3 has 12 amino acids.

The rearrangement uses TRBV6-5 and TRBJ1-1; D is undetermined. CDR3 length equals 15 residues. Germline CDR1 MNHEY, CDR2 SVGAGI. V was shortened by 2 bases and J by 0 bases, with 10 bases between the two germline ends. CDR3 sequence reads: CASSYQGKMNTEAFF. CDR3 nucleotide sequence: TGTGCCAGCAGTTACCAAGGGAAAATGAACACTGAAGCTTTCTTT.

V usage is TRBV11-3 and J usage is TRBJ2-5, with 11 positions matching TRBD2. CDR3 length: 17 residues. The junction had 6 bases not matched to a gene; V was cut back by 1 base and J by 2 bases. The V gene's germline CDR1 is SGHNT and CDR2 YENEEA. This CDR3 is CASSLGSSGGRQETQYF. The CDR3 nucleotides are TGTGCCAGCAGCTTAGGGTCTAGCGGGGGGCGGCAAGAGACCCAGTACTTC.

This clonotype was detected a few times. The CDR3, as DNA: TGCAGCGGAATCAGGGGGCAAGAGACCCAGTACTTC. Translating it yields CSGIRGQETQYF. The chain recombines TRBV29-1 with TRBJ2-5; the match to TRBD1 covers 7 bases. There are 12 residues in the CDR3. Germline CDR1 reads SQVTM; CDR2 reads ANQGSEA. V shed 7 bases and J 2 bases; nucleotides not matched to a gene: 4.